This TCR beta chain was documented in a study of graft-versus-host responses after intestinal transplantation. On the study more broadly: Every transplant recipient was induced with anti-thymocyte globulin, then maintained on tacrolimus and steroids for two to four years.

Study observations and caveats: Detection of GvH clones occurred in recipient marrow, and some had their first appearance in ileum or blood.

Libraries were prepared by immunoSEQ multiplex PCR; TCRdb keeps only in-frame clonotypes and omits some of them. The data show over 120,000 clones, approximately 91% seen once. A note on this clone: Its target is unknown.

This CDR3 region has 14 residues. Trimming pared 3 bases from V and 0 bases from J, leaving 3 bases between. Germline loops: CDR1 MDHEN, CDR2 SYDVKM. The chain combines TRBV28 with TRBJ1-6; the D is unclear. The sample was unstimulated CD4+ T cells sorted from spleen or lymph node cells, taken before intestinal transplant. This TCR was sampled from a human donor who received an intestinal transplant. Written as DNA, the CDR3 is TGTGCCAGCAGTTTCGGCTCCTATAATTCACCCCTCCACTTT. Encoded protein: CASSFGSYNSPLHF.